This T cell receptor (beta chain) was obtained from a study of control samples from healthy donors and cancer patients. Produced via immunoSEQ multiplex PCR; TCRdb's table is partial and in-frame only. The table lists roughly 120,000 clones, just over 90% of them singletons. V lost 5 bases, J lost 4 bases, and 9 bases lay in between. Per the germline V gene, CDR1 is SGHTA and CDR2 is FQGNSA. This CDR3 is 13 amino acids long. The rearrangement joins TRBV7-2 to TRBJ1-5; no clear D. What was sequenced was blood. The source of this sequence is a woman younger than 30 in good health. Here the CDR3 DNA reads TGTGCCAGCAGCGCCACGGGTAATCAGCCCCAGCATTTT. As protein: CASSATGNQPQHF. The whole variable domain, remainder taken from reference TRBV7-2 and TRBJ1-5, is GAGVSQSPSNKVTEKGKDVELRCDPISGHTALYWYRQSLGQGLEFLIYFQGNSAPDKSGLPSDRFSAERTGGSVSTLTIQRTQQEDSAVYLCASSATGNQPQHFGDGTRLSIL.